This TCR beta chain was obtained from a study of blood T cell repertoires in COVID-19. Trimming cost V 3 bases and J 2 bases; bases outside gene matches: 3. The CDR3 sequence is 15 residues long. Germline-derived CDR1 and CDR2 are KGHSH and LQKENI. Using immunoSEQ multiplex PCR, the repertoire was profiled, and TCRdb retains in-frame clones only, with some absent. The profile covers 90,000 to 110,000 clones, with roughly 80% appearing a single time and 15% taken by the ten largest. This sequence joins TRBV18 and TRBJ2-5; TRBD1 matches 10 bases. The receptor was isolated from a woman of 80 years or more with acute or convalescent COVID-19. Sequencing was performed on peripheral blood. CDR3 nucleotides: TGTGCCAGCTCACCGGGACAGGGGCGTCAAGAGACCCAGTACTTC. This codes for CASSPGQGRQETQYF.